This T cell receptor beta chain is from a study of T cell responses to AZD1222 COVID-19 vaccine. General observations from the study: There were vaccine-associated CD4 TCRs across spike, dominant at 160-218 and 743-854. Just a handful of AZD1222 recipients tested seropositive at baseline. Variant regions that are unmutated are reportedly the target of nearly half of spike-specific TCRs.

Assay used: immunoSEQ multiplex PCR; TCRdb lists only in-frame clones, some missing. The sample shows approximately 140,000 clones, 80% to 85% of them seen only once. Points on this clone: The antigen is unknown.

Sequenced here: peripheral blood, sampled on day 0 of MenACWY control vaccination. The source is an adult in good health.

The DNA for the CDR3 is TGTGCCAGCAGACAGGGTGAACTGGGGGAGCAGTACTTC. Translated: CASRQGELGEQYF. The rearrangement links TRBV27 to TRBJ2-7, with D perhaps matching TRBD1 (6 bases). Germline V CDR1 and CDR2: MNHEY, SMNVEV (reference sequence). The length of the CDR3 is 13 residues. V shed 6 bases and J shed 7 bases, with 16 bases lying between them.